The clone carrying this T cell receptor (beta chain) was counted only a few times. No antigen is known for it. This entry belongs to a study of beta chain features in type 1 diabetes. The study's findings and limits: Within patients, naive, central memory and Treg TCRB repertoires seemed more similar than within healthy donors. Researchers cautioned that cDNA sequencing could over-represent cells with high TCR expression.

Every participating donor gave one draw, a heparinised blood sample averaging approximately 110 mL. Expressed TCRB transcripts were sequenced after all isolated RNA was converted to cDNA. Sequencing was performed with immunoSEQ multiplex PCR; in TCRdb, only in-frame clones are kept and a portion is missing. Here the sample spans roughly 610,000 clones, around 15% being singletons. This CDR3 is built from 14 residues. The germline V and J ends were trimmed by 3 bases and 3 bases, with 9 bases remaining between them. Germline V gene data show CDR1 as SEHNR and CDR2 as FQNEAQ (reference sequence). Sequencing used naive CD4+ T cells from blood. This TCR was recovered from a man between 18 and 29 years old in good health. The chain combines TRBV7-9 with TRBJ1-5, with D uncertain. CDR3 nucleotide sequence: TGTGCCAGCAGCTTTGGACCACACAATCAGCCCCAGCATTTT. Translation: CASSFGPHNQPQHF. The entire variable domain, with the rest obtained from reference TRBV7-9 and TRBJ1-5, is as follows: DTGVSQNPRHKITKRGQNVTFRCDPISEHNRLYWYRQTLGQGPEFLTYFQNEAQLEKSRLLSDRFSAERPKGSFSTLEIQRTEQGDSAMYLCASSFGPHNQPQHFGDGTRLSIL.